Each of the 10 T cell receptor beta chains below was sequenced from the same sample in a study of control samples from healthy donors and cancer patients (TCRdb year 2020). The library was built by means of the immunoSEQ multiplex PCR assay. The table comes from immuneACCESS by way of TCRdb, which keeps in-frame sequences with V and J called. Part of the clones is missing from these tables; in studies checked, under half for an unresolved V gene and the rest for unknown reasons. The table for this sample lists 120,000 or so clones; roughly 87% of them were counted only once. The ten largest clones represent around 1.8% of the sample. Material: blood. These receptors were obtained from a man younger than 30 in good health.

This sequence joins TRBV6-2 or TRBV6-3 and TRBJ2-6, with D maybe TRBD1 (5 bases). Germline loops: CDR1 MNHEY, CDR2 SVGEGT. Trimming shortened V by 2 bases and J by 7 bases, and 12 bases separated the two germline ends. This CDR3 is built from 15 residues. The CDR3 bases are TGTGCCAGCAGTTACACCCTCGGACAAGCCAACGTCCTGACTTTC. Translating it yields CASSYTLGQANVLTF.

The CDR3 sequence is CASSLYSAYNSPLHF. CDR3 DNA sequence: TGTGCCAGCAGTTTATACAGCGCCTATAATTCACCCCTCCACTTT. The chain combines TRBV28 with TRBJ1-6; D unresolved. The V and J ends lost 1 base and 2 bases respectively, with 6 bases between them. This CDR3 has 15 amino acids. CDR1 is MDHEN and CDR2 is SYDVKM in the germline V gene.

The chain is built from TRBV2 and TRBJ2-7, with 8 bases fitting TRBD1. Per germline, CDR1 SNHLY and CDR2 FYNNEI. With 4 bases clipped from V and 6 bases from J, the junction kept 14 bases outside the gene matches. The CDR3 covers 16 residues. CDR3 in amino acids: CASSGGQAPGRGEQYF. DNA of the CDR3: TGTGCCAGCAGTGGGGGACAGGCCCCGGGGAGAGGCGAGCAGTACTTC.

This rearrangement joins TRBV20-1 to TRBJ2-1; a weak D match, TRBD2 (6 bases). The CDR3 extends over 16 amino acids. Between the trimmed V and J ends, which lost 3 bases and 0 bases, there was a span of 15 bases. The germline V gene has CDR1 DFQATT and CDR2 SNEGSKA (reference sequence). The CDR3 region has the DNA TGCAGTGCTAGTTCCATTCGGGGGAGCTCCTACAATGAGCAGTTCTTC. Translating gives CSASSIRGSSYNEQFF.

This clone was counted once. The chain carries TRBV3-1 (or the pseudogene TRBV3-2) and TRBJ2-7; TRBD2 matches 9 bases. Trimming took 5 bases from V and 0 from J; bases not matched to a gene: 5. This CDR3 region has 15 residues. Germline CDR1 LGHDT, CDR2 YNNKEL (reference sequence). CDR3 amino acids: CASSRQREASYEQYF. CDR3 coding DNA: TGTGCCAGCAGCAGACAGCGGGAGGCCTCCTACGAGCAGTACTTC.

The chain has TRBV15 and TRBJ2-7, with a possible D match to TRBD2 (5 bases). This CDR3 is built from 12 residues. Germline values: CDR1 LNHNV, CDR2 YYDKDF (reference sequence). Trimming pared 0 bases from V and 12 bases from J, leaving 12 bases between. The CDR3, as DNA: TGTGCCACCAGCAGAGATGAGGGTCGGCGGTACTTC. Amino acid sequence: CATSRDEGRRYF.

The rearrangement joins TRBV6-1 to TRBJ2-2, with TRBD2 identical over 15 bases. From germline, CDR1 is MNHNS and CDR2 SASEGT. The V segment lost 4 bases and the J segment 7 bases; nucleotides outside the gene matches: 10. The CDR3 has 18 amino acids. This chain's CDR3 is CASSGGLAGGWEVGELFF. The CDR3 DNA sequence: TGTGCCAGCAGTGGGGGACTAGCGGGAGGTTGGGAAGTCGGGGAGCTGTTTTTT.

The chain joins TRBV7-9 to TRBJ1-1; D gene ambiguous. V shed 2 bases and J shed 2 bases, with 15 bases lying between them. Germline V gives CDR1 SEHNR, CDR2 FQNEAQ (reference sequence). CDR3 length equals 16 residues. The CDR3 is CASSLHRVLVNTEAFF. Written as DNA, the CDR3 is TGTGCCAGCAGCTTACATCGGGTCCTGGTAAACACTGAAGCTTTCTTT.

This clone showed up just once. This chain connects TRBV14 to TRBJ2-2; 7 positions agree with TRBD2. The germline V gene has CDR1 SGHDN and CDR2 FVKESK. The J segment lost 0 bases and the V segment lost 1 base, leaving 2 bases of the junction unmatched. This CDR3 contains 16 residues. The chain's CDR3 is CASSQAGGSNTGELFF. In DNA, the CDR3 is TGTGCCAGCAGCCAAGCGGGGGGATCGAACACCGGGGAGCTGTTTTTT. The full variable domain, in which reference TRBV14 and TRBJ2-2 provide the parts outside the CDR3, is EAGVTQFPSHSVIEKGQTVTLRCDPISGHDNLYWYRRVMGKEIKFLLHFVKESKQDESGMPNNRFLAERTGGTYSTLKVQPAELEDSGVYFCASSQAGGSNTGELFFGEGSRLTVL.

This clone was seen only once. The chain joins TRBV11-2 to TRBJ1-5; tentative D call: TRBD1 (6 bases). The length of the CDR3 is 14 residues. The germline V and J ends were trimmed by 3 bases and 9 bases, with 15 bases remaining between them. Germline V gives CDR1 SGHAT, CDR2 FQNNGV. The CDR3 reads CASSLPGSGAPQHF. CDR3 bases: TGTGCCAGCAGCTTGCCCGGATCGGGGGCGCCCCAGCATTTT.